This T cell receptor (beta chain) was obtained from a study of regulatory T cells in long-lasting Graves disease. Time point specified: newly diagnosed GD, antithyroid drugs for less than 3 months. Isolated PBMC RNA provided the starting material for the TCR library. The TCR beta library used iRepertoire HTBI primers with Arm-PCR amplification of CDR3. TCRdb processed the multiplex PCR reads anew with MiXCR; each CDR3 protein has one entry. Here the sample spans 350,000 to 450,000 distinct CDR3 sequences, 12% being singletons. This clonotype occurred many times. No antigen is known for it. Whole-study results and caveats: Examination was confined to peripheral blood, excluding thyroid tissue.

The same data also contributed to another study, on T cells in Graves' hyperthyroidism and ophthalmopathy.

The clonotype comes from a woman under 30 with Graves disease. Sequenced here: peripheral blood mononuclear cells (PBMCs), sampled at new diagnosis, from a patient treated with antithyroid drugs.

For the CDR3, the DNA is TGTGCCAGCAGCTTAGGGGCCGGCACCGGGGAGCTGTTTTTT. This gives the protein CASSLGAGTGELFF. The chain joins TRBV11-1 to TRBJ2-2; no firm D call. In germline, CDR1 is SGHAT, CDR2 FQDESV (reference sequence). Trimming stripped 1 base from V and 4 bases from J, with 7 bases between. The CDR3 runs 14 residues.